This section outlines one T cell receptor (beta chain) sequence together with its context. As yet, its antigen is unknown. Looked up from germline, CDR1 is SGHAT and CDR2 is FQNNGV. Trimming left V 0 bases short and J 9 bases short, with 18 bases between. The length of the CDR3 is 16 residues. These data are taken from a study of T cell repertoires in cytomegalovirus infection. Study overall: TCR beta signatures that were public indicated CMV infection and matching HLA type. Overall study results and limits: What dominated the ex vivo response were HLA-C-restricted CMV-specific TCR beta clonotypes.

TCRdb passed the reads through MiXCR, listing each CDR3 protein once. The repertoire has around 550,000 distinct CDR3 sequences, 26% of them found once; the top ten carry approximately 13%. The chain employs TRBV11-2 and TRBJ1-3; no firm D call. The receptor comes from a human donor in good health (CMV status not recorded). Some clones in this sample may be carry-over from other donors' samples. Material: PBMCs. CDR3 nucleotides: TGTGCCAGCAGCTTAGATCACGGAACCGCACCGAGCACCATATATTTT. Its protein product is CASSLDHGTAPSTIYF.